Presented here are 5 T cell receptor beta chains from one specimen sequenced in a study of blood T cell repertoires in COVID-19 (dated by TCRdb to about 2020). The library was generated by the immunoSEQ multiplex PCR assay. TCRdb mirrors the immuneACCESS table, restricted to in-frame sequences. Some clones are absent from its copies; in checked studies, under half trace to an unresolved V gene, and the reason for the others is unknown. The table for this sample lists 35,000 to 50,000 clones; around 90% of them were counted only once. Of the sample, 9.6% is held by the ten largest clones. The sequencing sample was made of peripheral blood. Every receptor here comes from a woman over 75 with active COVID-19.

V usage is TRBV28 and J usage is TRBJ2-7, with 7 bases that match TRBD1. V shed 6 bases and J 4 bases; nucleotides not matched to a gene: 3. The germline V gene has CDR1 MDHEN and CDR2 SYDVKM. There are 12 residues in the CDR3. The CDR3 reads CASSRDSYEQYF. The CDR3 DNA reads TGTGCCAGCAGCCGGGACAGTTACGAGCAGTACTTC.

CDR3 protein: CASSSGMSTEAFF. In DNA form, the CDR3 reads TGTGCCAGCAGCTCCGGGATGAGCACTGAAGCTTTCTTT. The chain employs TRBV7-9 and TRBJ1-1, with no clear D. The V and J ends lost 4 bases and 4 bases respectively, with 10 bases between them. CDR3 length equals 13 residues. Germline assignment: CDR1 SEHNR and CDR2 FQNEAQ (reference sequence).

CDR3 residues: CASSFISGGPFHEQYF. The CDR3 DNA reads as TGTGCCAGCAGCTTCATAAGCGGGGGGCCCTTTCACGAGCAGTACTTC. This chain uses TRBV7-8 with TRBJ2-7, with 9 bases identical to TRBD2. Unmatched junction bases numbered 11, after V lost 3 bases and J lost 5 bases. The CDR3 covers 16 residues. Germline CDR1 SGHVS, CDR2 FQNEAQ.

This chain joins TRBV4-2 and TRBJ2-5, with D maybe TRBD2 (6 bases). This CDR3 has 17 amino acids. The ends were cut back, 2 bases at V and 2 bases at J, with 18 bases in the middle. Germline CDR1 is LGHNA and CDR2 is YNFKEQ. The CDR3 is CASSQYKASGGQETQYF. In DNA, the CDR3 is TGTGCCAGCAGCCAATATAAAGCCTCTGGGGGGCAAGAGACCCAGTACTTC.

This rearrangement joins TRBV18 to TRBJ2-5, with D possibly TRBD1 on 6 matching bases. The CDR3 is 14 amino acids. In germline, CDR1 is KGHSH, CDR2 LQKENI. The ends were cut back, 3 bases at V and 2 bases at J, with 10 bases in the middle. CDR3 DNA: TGTGCCAGCTCACCGGACAGAGCTCAAGAGACCCAGTACTTC. Amino acids: CASSPDRAQETQYF.